This T cell receptor (beta chain) emerged from a study of T cell responses to AZD1222 COVID-19 vaccine. Germline-derived CDR1 and CDR2 are SQVTM and ANQGSEA. Trimming took off 3 bases at V and 4 bases at J, with 12 bases between the two ends. The CDR3 is made up of 13 amino acids. This clone was found once. Only in-frame clones appear in the TCRdb table, and some are missing; sequencing was by immunoSEQ multiplex PCR. The sample contains 75,000 to 100,000 clones, about 89% of which appear only once. The V gene is TRBV29-1, the J gene TRBJ1-2; the D is unclear. The origin of this receptor is an adult in good health. Sequences were derived from peripheral blood, sampled on day 0 of AZD1222 vaccination. CDR3 DNA: TGCAGCGTTGATGAGCGGGGTGGCTATGGCTACACCTTC. It yields the protein CSVDERGGYGYTF.